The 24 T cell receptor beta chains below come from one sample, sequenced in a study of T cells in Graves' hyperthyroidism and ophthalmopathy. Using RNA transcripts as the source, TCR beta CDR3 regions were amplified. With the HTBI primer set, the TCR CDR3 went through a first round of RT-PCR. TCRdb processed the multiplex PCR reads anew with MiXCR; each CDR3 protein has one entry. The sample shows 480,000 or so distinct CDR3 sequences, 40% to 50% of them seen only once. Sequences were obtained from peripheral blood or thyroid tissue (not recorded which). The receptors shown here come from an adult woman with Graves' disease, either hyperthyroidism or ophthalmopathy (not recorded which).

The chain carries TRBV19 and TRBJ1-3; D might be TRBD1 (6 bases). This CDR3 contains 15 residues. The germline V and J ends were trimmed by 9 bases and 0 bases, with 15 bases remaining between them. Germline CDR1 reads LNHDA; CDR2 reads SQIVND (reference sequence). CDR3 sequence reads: CASSSKQGSGNTIYF. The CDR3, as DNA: TGTGCCAGCAGCTCGAAACAGGGCTCTGGAAACACCATATATTTT.

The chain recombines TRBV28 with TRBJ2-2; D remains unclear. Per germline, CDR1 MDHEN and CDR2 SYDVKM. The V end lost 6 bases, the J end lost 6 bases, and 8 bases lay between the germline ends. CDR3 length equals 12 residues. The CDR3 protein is CASRPGSGELFF. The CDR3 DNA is TGTGCCAGCAGGCCAGGTTCCGGGGAGCTGTTTTTT.

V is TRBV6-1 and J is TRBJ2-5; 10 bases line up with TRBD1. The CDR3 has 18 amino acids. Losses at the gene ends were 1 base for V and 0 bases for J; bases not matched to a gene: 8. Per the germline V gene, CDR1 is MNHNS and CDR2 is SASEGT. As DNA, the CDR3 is TGTGCCAGCAGTGAAGAACCGACAGGGGGCGTTAACCAAGAGACCCAGTACTTC. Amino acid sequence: CASSEEPTGGVNQETQYF.

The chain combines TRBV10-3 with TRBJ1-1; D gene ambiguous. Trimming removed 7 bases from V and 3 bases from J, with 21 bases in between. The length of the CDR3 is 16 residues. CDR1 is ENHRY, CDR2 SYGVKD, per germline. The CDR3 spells CAINDPKDWTYTEAFF. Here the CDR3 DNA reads TGTGCCATCAATGACCCAAAGGATTGGACCTACACTGAAGCTTTCTTT.

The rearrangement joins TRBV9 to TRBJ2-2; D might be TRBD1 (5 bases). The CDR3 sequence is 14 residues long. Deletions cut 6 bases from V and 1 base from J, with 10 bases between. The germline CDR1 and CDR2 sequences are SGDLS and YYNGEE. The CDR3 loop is CASTNTGNTGELFF. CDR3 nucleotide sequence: TGTGCCAGCACAAATACAGGGAACACCGGGGAGCTGTTTTTT. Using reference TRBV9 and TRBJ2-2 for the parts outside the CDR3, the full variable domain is DSGVTQTPKHLITATGQRVTLRCSPRSGDLSVYWYQQSLDQGLQFLIQYYNGEERAKGNILERFSAQQFPDLHSELNLSSLELGDSALYFCASTNTGNTGELFFGEGSRLTVL.

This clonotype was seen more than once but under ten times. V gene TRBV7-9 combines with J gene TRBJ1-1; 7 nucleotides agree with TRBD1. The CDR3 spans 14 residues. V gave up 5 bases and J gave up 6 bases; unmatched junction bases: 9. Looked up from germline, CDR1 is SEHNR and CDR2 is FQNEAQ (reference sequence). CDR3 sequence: CASSVGGGSPEAFF. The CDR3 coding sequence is TGTGCCAGCAGCGTGGGAGGGGGCTCCCCTGAAGCTTTCTTT.

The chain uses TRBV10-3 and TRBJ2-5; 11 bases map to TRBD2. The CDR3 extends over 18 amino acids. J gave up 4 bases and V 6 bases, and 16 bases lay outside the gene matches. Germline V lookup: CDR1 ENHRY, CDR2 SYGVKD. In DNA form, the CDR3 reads TGTGCCATCAGAGACACTAGCGGGGGATCCCGACGCGGAGAGACCCAGTACTTC. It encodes CAIRDTSGGSRRGETQYF.

CDR3 region: CASSSPPGRRNYGYTF. For the CDR3, the DNA is TGTGCCAGCAGCTCCCCACCGGGACGGAGAAACTATGGCTACACCTTC. The chain combines TRBV5-6 with TRBJ1-2; possible D gene TRBD1, 5 bases. The germline V gene encodes CDR1 SGHDT and CDR2 YYEEEE. The CDR3 consists of 16 residues. Trimming left V 3 bases short and J 2 bases short, with 17 bases between.

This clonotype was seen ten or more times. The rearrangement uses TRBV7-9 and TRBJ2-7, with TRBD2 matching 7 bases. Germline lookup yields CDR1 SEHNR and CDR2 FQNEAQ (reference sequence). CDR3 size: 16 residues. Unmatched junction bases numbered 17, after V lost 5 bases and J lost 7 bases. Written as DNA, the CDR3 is TGTGCCAGCAGCCAAGAGACCGGGAGGACCCCTGGGGAGCAGTACTTC. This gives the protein CASSQETGRTPGEQYF.

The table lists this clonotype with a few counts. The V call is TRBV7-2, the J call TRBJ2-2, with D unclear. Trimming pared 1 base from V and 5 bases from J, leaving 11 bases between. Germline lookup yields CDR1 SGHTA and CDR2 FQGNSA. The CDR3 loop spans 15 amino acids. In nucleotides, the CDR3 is TGTGCCAGCAGCTTAGGGGGAAGGTTAACCGGGGAGCTGTTTTTT. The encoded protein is CASSLGGRLTGELFF.

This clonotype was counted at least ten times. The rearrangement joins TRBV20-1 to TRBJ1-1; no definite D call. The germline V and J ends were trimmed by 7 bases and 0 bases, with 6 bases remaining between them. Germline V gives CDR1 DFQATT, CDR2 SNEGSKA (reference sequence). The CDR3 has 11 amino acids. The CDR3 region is CSVVMNTEAFF. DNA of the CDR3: TGCAGTGTGGTGATGAACACTGAAGCTTTCTTT.

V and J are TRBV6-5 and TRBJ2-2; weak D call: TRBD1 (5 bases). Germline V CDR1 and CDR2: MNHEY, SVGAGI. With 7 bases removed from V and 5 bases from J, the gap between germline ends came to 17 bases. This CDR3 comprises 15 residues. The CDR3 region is CASIPLKGKTGELFF. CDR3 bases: TGTGCCAGCATACCGTTGAAGGGGAAGACCGGGGAGCTGTTTTTT.

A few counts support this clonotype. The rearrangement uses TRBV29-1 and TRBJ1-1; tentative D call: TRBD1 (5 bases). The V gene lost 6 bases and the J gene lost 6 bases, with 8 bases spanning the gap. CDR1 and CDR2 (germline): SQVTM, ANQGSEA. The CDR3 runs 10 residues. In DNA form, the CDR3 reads TGCAGCGTCAGGGTTCCTGAAGCTTTCTTT. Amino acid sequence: CSVRVPEAFF.

CDR3 region: CAIRGLAGGFDEQYF. As DNA, the CDR3 is TGTGCCATCAGGGGACTAGCGGGAGGTTTTGACGAGCAGTACTTC. The chain joins TRBV10-3 to TRBJ2-7; 15 bases line up with TRBD2. The CDR3 covers 15 residues. Germline-derived CDR1 and CDR2 are ENHRY and SYGVKD. V gave up 6 bases and J gave up 5 bases; unmatched junction bases: 5.

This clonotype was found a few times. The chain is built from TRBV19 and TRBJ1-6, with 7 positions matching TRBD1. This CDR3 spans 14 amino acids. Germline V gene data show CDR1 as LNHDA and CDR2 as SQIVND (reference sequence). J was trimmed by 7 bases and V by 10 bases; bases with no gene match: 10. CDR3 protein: CATSAGQANSPLHF. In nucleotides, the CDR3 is TGTGCCACGTCCGCTGGACAGGCCAATTCACCCCTCCACTTT. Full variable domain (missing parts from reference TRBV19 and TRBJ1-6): DGGITQSPKYLFRKEGQNVTLSCEQNLNHDAMYWYRQDPGQGLRLIYYSQIVNDFQKGDIAEGYSVSREKKESFPLTVTSAQKNPTAFYLCATSAGQANSPLHFGNGTRLTVT.

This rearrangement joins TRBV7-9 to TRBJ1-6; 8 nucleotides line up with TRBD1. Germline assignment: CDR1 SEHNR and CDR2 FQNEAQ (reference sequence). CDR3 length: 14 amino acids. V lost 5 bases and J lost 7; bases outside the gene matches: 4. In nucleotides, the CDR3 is TGTGCCAGCAGCCAGGGGGCCGACAATTCACCCCTCCACTTT. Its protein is CASSQGADNSPLHF.

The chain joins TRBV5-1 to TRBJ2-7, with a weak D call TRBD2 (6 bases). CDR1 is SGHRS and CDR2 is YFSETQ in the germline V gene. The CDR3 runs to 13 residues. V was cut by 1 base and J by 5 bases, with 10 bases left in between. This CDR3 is CASSLTSWDEQYF. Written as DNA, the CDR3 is TGCGCCAGCAGCTTGACTAGCTGGGACGAGCAGTACTTC.

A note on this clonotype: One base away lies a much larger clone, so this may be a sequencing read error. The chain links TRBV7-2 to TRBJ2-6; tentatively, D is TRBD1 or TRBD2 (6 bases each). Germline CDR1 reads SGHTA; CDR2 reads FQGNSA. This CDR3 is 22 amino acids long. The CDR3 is CASSLRARGRAAGISGVNVLTF. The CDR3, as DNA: TGTGCCAGCAGCTTACGAGCTCGGGGGCGCGCGGCGGGGATCTCTGGGGTCAACGTCCTGACTTTC.

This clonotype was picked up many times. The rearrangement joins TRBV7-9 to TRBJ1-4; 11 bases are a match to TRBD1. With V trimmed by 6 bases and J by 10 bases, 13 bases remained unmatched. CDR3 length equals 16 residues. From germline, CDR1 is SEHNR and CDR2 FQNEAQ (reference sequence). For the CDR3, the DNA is TGTGCCAGCAGTCGGACAGGGGGCTCTTCTCGCGGAAAACTGTTTTTT. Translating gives CASSRTGGSSRGKLFF. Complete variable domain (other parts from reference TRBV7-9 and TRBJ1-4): DTGVSQNPRHKITKRGQNVTFRCDPISEHNRLYWYRQTLGQGPEFLTYFQNEAQLEKSRLLSDRFSAERPKGSFSTLEIQRTEQGDSAMYLCASSRTGGSSRGKLFFGSGTQLSVL.

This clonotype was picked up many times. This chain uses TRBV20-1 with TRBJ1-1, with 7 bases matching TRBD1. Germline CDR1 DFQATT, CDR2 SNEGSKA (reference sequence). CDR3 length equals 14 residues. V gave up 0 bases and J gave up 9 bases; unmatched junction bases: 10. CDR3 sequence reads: CSARDPLDRIKAFF. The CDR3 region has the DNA TGCAGTGCTAGAGATCCATTGGACAGGATAAAAGCTTTCTTT.

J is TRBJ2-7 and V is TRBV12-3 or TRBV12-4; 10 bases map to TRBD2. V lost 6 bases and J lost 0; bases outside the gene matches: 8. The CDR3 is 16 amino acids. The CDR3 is CASSLVPSGSSYEQYF. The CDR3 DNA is TGTGCCAGCAGCTTGGTGCCTAGCGGGAGCTCCTACGAGCAGTACTTC.

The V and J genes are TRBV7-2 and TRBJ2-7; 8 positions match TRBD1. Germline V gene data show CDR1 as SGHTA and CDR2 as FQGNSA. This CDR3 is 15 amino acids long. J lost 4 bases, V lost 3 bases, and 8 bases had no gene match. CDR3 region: CASSLARRGRYEQYF. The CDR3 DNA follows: TGTGCCAGCAGCTTGGCGCGCAGGGGGCGGTACGAGCAGTACTTC. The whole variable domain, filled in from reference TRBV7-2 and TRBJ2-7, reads GAGVSQSPSNKVTEKGKDVELRCDPISGHTALYWYRQSLGQGLEFLIYFQGNSAPDKSGLPSDRFSAERTGGSVSTLTIQRTQQEDSAVYLCASSLARRGRYEQYFGPGTRLTVT.

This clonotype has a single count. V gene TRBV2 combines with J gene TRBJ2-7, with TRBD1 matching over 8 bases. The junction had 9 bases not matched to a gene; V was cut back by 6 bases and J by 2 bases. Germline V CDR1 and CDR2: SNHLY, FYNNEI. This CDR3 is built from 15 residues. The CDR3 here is CASRARTGIAYEQYF. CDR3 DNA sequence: TGTGCCAGCAGGGCCAGGACAGGGATTGCCTACGAGCAGTACTTC.

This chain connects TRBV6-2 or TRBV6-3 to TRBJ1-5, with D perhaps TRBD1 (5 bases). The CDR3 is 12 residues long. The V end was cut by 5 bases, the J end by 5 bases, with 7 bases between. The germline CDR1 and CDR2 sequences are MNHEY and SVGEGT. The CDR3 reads CASSGRDQPQHF. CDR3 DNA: TGTGCCAGCAGTGGCAGGGATCAGCCCCAGCATTTT.